This TCR beta chain came from a study of blood T cell repertoires in COVID-19. Study in general: Sites in the United States, Italy and Spain provided acute and convalescent COVID-19 samples.

Between the trimmed V and J ends, which lost 2 bases and 6 bases, there was a span of 13 bases. There are 15 residues in the CDR3. Germline V gene data show CDR1 as MNHEY and CDR2 as SMNVEV (reference sequence). Assay: immunoSEQ multiplex PCR; the TCRdb copy retains only in-frame clones and omits some. The sample has over 150,000 clones; roughly 89% are singletons. This chain connects TRBV27 to TRBJ2-2; tentative D call: TRBD2 (6 bases). Source material: peripheral blood. The clonotype comes from a man aged 50 to 59 with acute or convalescent COVID-19. The CDR3 DNA reads as TGTGCCAGCAGTTTAGAACTAGCCGGAGCCGGGGAGCTGTTTTTT. Amino acids: CASSLELAGAGELFF.